This T cell receptor (beta chain) comes out of a study of T-cell reconstitution after alpha-beta-depleted transplantation in children. For TCRbeta, the library was prepared with unique molecular identifiers. In TCRdb, the PCR reads were re-called with MiXCR into one record per CDR3 protein. This repertoire shows approximately 520,000 distinct CDR3 sequences, about 33% found once; its top ten account for roughly 2.5%. The germline V gene has CDR1 MNHEY and CDR2 SVGAGI. The length of the CDR3 is 13 residues. V was shortened by 0 bases and J by 6 bases, with 8 bases between the two germline ends. The rearrangement links TRBV6-5 to TRBJ1-2, with a tentative D call TRBD1 (5 bases). The clonotype was recovered from a human donor who donated a stem cell graft to a child with aplastic anemia. The material was PBMCs from the stem cell graft donor, obtained from the stem cell graft. The CDR3 region is CASSYSTRDGYTF. Written as DNA, the CDR3 is TGTGCCAGCAGTTACTCGACCAGGGATGGCTACACCTTC.